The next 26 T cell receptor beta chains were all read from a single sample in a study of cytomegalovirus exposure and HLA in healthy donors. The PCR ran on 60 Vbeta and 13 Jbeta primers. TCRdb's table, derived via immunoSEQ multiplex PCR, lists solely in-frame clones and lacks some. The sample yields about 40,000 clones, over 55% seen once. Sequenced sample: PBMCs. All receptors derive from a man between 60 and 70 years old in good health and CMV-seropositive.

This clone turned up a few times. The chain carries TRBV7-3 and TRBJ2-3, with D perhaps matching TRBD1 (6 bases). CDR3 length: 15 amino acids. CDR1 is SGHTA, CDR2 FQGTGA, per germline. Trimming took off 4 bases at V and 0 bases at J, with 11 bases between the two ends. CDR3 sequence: CASSSGQTSTDTQYF. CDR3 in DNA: TGTGCCAGCAGCTCAGGACAGACTAGCACAGATACGCAGTATTTT.

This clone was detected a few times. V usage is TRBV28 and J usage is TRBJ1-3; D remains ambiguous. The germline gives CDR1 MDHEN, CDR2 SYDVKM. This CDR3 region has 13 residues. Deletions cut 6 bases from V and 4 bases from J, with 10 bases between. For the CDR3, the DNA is TGTGCCAGCAGCCGTCCGTCCGGAAACACCATATATTTT. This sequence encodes CASSRPSGNTIYF.

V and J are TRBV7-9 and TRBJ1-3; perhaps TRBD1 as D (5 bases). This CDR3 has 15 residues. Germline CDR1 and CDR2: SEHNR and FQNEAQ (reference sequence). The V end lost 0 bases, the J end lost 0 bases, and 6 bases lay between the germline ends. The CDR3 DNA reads TGTGCCAGCAGCTTAGCCCAGGGCTCTGGAAACACCATATATTTT. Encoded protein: CASSLAQGSGNTIYF.

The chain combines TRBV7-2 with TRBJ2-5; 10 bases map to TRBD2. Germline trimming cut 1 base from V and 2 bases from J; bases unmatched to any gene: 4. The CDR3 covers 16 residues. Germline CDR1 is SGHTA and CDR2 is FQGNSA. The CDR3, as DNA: TGTGCCAGCAGCTTAGGTCCTAGCGGGGGACAAGAGACCCAGTACTTC. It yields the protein CASSLGPSGGQETQYF.

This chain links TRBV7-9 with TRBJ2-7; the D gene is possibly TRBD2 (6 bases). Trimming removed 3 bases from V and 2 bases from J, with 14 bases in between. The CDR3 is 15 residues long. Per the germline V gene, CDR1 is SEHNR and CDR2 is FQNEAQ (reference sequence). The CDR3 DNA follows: TGTGCCAGCAGCTTCCCCGGGAGTCCACCCTACGAGCAGTACTTC. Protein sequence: CASSFPGSPPYEQYF.

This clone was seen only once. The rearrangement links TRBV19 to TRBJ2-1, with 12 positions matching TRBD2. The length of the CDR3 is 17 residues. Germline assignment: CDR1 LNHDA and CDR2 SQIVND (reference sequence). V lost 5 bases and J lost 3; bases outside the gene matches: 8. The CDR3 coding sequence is TGTGCCAGTAGTGGAACTAGCGGGAGGCACAGCTACAATGAGCAGTTCTTC. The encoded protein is CASSGTSGRHSYNEQFF.

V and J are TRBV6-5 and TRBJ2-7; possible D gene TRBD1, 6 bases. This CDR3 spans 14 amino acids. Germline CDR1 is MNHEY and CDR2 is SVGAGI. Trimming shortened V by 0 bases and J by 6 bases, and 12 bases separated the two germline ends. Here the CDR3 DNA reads TGTGCCAGCAGTTACTCCGAGGGGGTTGGCGAGCAGTACTTC. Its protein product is CASSYSEGVGEQYF.

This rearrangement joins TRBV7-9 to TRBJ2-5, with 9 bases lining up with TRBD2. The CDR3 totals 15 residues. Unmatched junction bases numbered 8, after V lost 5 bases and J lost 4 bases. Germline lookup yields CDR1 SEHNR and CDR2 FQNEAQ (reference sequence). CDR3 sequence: CASSPYSGGLETQYF. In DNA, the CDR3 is TGTGCCAGCAGCCCCTATAGCGGGGGTCTAGAGACCCAGTACTTC.

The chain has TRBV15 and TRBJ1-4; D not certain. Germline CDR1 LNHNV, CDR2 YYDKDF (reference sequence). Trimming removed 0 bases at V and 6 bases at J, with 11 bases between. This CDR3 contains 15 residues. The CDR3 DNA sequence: TGTGCCACCAGCAGAGAGTTTCGGGTGGATGAAAAACTGTTTTTT. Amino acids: CATSREFRVDEKLFF.

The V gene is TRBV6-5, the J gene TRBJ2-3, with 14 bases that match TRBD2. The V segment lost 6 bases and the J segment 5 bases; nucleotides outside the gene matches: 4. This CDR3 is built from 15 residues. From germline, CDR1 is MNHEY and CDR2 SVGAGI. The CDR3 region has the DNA TGTGCCAGCAGGCGGACTAGCGGGAGGATAGATACGCAGTATTTT. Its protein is CASRRTSGRIDTQYF.

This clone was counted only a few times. CDR3 protein: CASSPTGTSGNEQFF. CDR3 DNA: TGTGCCAGCAGCCCGACCGGGACTAGCGGCAATGAGCAGTTCTTC. V is TRBV7-6 and J is TRBJ2-1; 11 bases agree with TRBD2. Germline loops: CDR1 SGHVS, CDR2 FNYEAQ. V lost 5 bases to trimming and J lost 6 bases; unmatched junction nucleotides: 6. The CDR3 length is 15 residues.

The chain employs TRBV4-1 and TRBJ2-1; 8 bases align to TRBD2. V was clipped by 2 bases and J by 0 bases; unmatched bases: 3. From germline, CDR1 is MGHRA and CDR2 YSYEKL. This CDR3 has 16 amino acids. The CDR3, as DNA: TGCGCCAGCAGCCAACCCAGCGGGAGCTCCTACAATGAGCAGTTCTTC. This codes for CASSQPSGSSYNEQFF.

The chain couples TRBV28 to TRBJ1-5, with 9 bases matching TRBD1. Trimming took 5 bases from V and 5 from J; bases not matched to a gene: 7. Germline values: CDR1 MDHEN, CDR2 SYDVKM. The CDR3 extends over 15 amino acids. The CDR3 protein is CASSTPGQGDQPQHF. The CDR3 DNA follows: TGTGCCAGCAGTACCCCGGGACAGGGAGATCAGCCCCAGCATTTT. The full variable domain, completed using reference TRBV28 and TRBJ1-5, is DVKVTQSSRYLVKRTGEKVFLECVQDMDHENMFWYRQDPGLGLRLIYFSYDVKMKEKGDIPEGYSVSREKKERFSLILESASTNQTSMYLCASSTPGQGDQPQHFGDGTRLSIL.

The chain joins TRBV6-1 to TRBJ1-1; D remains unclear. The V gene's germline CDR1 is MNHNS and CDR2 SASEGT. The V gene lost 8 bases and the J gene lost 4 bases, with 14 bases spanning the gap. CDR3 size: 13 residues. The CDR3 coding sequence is TGTGCCAGCTCGGCGGGGATGAGCACTGAAGCTTTCTTT. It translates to CASSAGMSTEAFF.

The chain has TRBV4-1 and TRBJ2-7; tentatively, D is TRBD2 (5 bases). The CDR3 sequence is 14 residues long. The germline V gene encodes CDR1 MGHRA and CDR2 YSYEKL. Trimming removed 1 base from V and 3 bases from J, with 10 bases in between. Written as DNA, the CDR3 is TGCGCCAGCAGCCAAGCGGAGGCGGACTACGAGCAGTACTTC. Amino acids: CASSQAEADYEQYF.

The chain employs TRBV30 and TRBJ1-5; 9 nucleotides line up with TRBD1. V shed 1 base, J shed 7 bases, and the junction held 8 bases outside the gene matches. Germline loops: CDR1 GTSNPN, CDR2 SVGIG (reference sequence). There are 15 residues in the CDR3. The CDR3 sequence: CAWSGGTGNLQPQHF. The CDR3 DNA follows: TGTGCCTGGAGTGGGGGGACAGGGAATTTGCAGCCCCAGCATTTT.

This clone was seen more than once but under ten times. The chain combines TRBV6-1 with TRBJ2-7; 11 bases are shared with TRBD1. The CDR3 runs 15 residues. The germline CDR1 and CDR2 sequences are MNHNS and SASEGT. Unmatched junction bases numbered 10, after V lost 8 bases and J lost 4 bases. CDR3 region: CASLDGTGGKYEQYF. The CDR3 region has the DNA TGTGCCAGCCTAGATGGGACAGGGGGGAAGTACGAGCAGTACTTC.

In DNA form, the CDR3 reads TGTGCCAGCAGTTTATCGTTTCGGCAGGGGGAAAACTATGGCTACACCTTC. It codes for CASSLSFRQGENYGYTF. The rearrangement joins TRBV27 to TRBJ1-2; 7 bases map to TRBD1. The junction had 9 bases not matched to a gene; V was cut back by 0 bases and J by 2 bases. The CDR3 consists of 17 residues. The germline V gene has CDR1 MNHEY and CDR2 SMNVEV (reference sequence).

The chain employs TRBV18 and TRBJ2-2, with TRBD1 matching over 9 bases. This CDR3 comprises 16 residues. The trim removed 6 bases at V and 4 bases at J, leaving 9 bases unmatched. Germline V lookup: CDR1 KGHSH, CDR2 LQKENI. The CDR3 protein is CASSIKQGASTGELFF. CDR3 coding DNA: TGTGCCAGCTCTATCAAACAGGGGGCCTCCACCGGGGAGCTGTTTTTT.

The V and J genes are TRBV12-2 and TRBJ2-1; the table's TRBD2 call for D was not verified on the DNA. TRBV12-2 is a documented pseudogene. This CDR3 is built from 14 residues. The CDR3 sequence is CASRCLAQYNEQFF. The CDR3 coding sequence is TGTGCAAGTCGCTGTCTAGCGCAGTACAATGAGCAGTTCTTC.

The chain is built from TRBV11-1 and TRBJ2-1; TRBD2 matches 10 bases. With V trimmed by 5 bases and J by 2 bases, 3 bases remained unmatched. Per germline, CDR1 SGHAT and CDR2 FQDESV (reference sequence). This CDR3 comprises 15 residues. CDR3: CASSILAGAYNEQFF. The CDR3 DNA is TGTGCCAGCAGCATTCTAGCGGGAGCCTACAATGAGCAGTTCTTC.

The CDR3 sequence is CASSYRETQYF. The CDR3, as DNA: TGTGCCAGCAGTTACCGGGAGACCCAGTACTTC. The chain carries TRBV6-6 and TRBJ2-5; D not resolved. Germline V gene data show CDR1 as MNHNY and CDR2 as SVGAGI (reference sequence). Trimming stripped 2 bases from V and 5 bases from J, with 3 bases between. The CDR3 loop spans 11 amino acids.

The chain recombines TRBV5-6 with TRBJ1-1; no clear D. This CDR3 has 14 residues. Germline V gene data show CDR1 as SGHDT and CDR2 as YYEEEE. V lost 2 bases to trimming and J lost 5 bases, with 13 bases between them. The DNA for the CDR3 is TGTGCCAGCAGCTTAGGTTCAGGTGTGACTGAAGCTTTCTTT. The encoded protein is CASSLGSGVTEAFF.

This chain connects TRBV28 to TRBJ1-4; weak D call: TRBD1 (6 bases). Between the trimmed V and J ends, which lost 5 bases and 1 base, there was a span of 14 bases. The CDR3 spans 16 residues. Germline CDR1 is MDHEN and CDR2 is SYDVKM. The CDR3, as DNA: TGTGCCAGCAGTGAAAGCACAGGGAAAACTAATGAAAAACTGTTTTTT. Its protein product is CASSESTGKTNEKLFF.

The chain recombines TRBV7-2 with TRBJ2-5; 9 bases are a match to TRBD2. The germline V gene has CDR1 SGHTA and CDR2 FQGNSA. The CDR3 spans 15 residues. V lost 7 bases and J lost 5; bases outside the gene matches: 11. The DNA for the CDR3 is TGTGCCAGCACCGGACTAGCGACCGGAGGGGAGACCCAGTACTTC. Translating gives CASTGLATGGETQYF.

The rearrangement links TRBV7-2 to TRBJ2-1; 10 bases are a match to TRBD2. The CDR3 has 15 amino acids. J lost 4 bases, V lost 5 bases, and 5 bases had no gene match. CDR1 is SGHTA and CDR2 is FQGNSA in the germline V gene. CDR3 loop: CASSAASGRYNEQFF. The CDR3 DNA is TGTGCCAGCAGCGCGGCTAGCGGGAGATACAATGAGCAGTTCTTC.